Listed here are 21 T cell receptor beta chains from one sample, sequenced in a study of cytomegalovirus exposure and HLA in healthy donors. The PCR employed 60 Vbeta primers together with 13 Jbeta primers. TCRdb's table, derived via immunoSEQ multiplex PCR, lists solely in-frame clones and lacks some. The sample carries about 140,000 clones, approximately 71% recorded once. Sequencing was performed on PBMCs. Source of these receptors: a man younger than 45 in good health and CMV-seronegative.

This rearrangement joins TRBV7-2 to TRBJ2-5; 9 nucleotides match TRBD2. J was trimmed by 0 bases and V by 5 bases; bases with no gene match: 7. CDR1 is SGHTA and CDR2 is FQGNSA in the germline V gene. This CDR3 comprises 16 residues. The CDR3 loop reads CASSVRLAAYQETQYF. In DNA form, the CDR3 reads TGTGCCAGCAGCGTACGACTAGCGGCCTACCAAGAGACCCAGTACTTC.

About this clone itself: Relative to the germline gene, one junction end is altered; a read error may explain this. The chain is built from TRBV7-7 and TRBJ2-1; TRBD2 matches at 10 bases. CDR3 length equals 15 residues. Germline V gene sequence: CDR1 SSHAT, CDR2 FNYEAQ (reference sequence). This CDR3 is CASSLASSGSYEQFF. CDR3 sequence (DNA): TGTGCTAGCAGCTTAGCGTCTAGCGGGAGCTATGAGCAGTTCTTC.

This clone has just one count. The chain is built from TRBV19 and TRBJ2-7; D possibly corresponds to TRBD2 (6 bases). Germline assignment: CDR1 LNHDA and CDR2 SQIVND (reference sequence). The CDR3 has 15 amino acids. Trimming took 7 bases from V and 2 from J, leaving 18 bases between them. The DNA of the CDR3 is TGTGCCAGTACCTCGACTAGAAGGGGTACCTACGAGCAGTACTTC. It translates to CASTSTRRGTYEQYF.

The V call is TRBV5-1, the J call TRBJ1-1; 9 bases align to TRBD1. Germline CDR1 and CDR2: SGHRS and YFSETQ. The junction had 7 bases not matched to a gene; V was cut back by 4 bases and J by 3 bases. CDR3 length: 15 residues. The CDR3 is CASSDGQGWDTEAFF. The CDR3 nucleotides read TGCGCCAGCAGCGACGGACAGGGGTGGGACACTGAAGCTTTCTTT. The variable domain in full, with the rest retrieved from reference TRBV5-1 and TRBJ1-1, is KAGVTQTPRYLIKTRGQQVTLSCSPISGHRSVSWYQQTPGQGLQFLFEYFSETQRNKGNFPGRFSGRQFSNSRSEMNVSTLELGDSALYLCASSDGQGWDTEAFFGQGTRLTVV.

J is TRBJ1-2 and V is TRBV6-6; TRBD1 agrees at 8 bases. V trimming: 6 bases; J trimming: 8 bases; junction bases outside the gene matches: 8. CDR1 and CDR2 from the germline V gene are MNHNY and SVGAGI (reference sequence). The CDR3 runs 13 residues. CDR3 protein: CASRQTGEEGYTF. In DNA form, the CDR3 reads TGTGCCAGCAGACAGACAGGGGAAGAAGGCTACACCTTC.

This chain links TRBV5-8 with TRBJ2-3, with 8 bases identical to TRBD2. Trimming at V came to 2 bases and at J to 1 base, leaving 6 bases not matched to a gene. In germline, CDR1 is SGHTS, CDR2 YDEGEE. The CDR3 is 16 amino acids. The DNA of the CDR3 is TGTGCCAGCAGCTTCGGGGTGCGGGAGGGCACAGATACGCAGTATTTT. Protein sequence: CASSFGVREGTDTQYF.

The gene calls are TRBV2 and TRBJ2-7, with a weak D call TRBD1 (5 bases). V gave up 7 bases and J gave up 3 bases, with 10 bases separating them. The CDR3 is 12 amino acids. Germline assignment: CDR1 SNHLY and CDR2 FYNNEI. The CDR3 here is CASMDMNYEQYF. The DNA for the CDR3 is TGTGCCAGCATGGACATGAACTACGAGCAGTACTTC.

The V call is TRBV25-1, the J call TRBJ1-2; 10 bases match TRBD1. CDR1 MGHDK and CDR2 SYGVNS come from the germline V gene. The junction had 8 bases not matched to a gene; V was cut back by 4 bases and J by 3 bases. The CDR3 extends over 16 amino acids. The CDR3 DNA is TGTGCCAGCAGTGCCTCCCCCGGGACAGGGGACTATGGCTACACCTTC. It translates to CASSASPGTGDYGYTF.

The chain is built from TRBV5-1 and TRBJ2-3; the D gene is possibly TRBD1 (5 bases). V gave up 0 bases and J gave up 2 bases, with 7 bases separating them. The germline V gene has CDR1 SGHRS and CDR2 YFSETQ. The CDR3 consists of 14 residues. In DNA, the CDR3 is TGCGCCAGCAGCTTGGACAGGTACACAGATACGCAGTATTTT. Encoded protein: CASSLDRYTDTQYF.

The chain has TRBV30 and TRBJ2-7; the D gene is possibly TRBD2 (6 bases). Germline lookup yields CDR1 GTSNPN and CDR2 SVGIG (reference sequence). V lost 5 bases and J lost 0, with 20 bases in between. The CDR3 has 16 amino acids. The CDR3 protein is CAWSPARTNPSYEQYF. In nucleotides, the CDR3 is TGTGCCTGGTCGCCGGCCCGGACTAACCCCTCCTACGAGCAGTACTTC.

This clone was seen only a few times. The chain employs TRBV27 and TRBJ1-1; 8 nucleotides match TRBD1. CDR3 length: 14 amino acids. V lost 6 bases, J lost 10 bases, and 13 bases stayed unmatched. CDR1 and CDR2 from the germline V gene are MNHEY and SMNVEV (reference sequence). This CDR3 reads CASRRQGSSMAAFF. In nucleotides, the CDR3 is TGTGCCAGCAGAAGACAGGGGTCATCGATGGCAGCTTTCTTT.

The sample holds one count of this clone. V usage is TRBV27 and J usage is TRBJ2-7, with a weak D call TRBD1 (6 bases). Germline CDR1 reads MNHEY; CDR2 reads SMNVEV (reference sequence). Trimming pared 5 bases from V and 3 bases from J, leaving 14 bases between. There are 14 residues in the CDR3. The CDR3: CASSTNDRFYEQYF. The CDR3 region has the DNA TGTGCCAGCAGTACAAATGACAGGTTCTACGAGCAGTACTTC.

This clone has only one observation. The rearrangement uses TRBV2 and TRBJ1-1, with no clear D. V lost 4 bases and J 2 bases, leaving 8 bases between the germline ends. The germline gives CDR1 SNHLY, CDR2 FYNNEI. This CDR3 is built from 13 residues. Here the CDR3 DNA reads TGTGCCAGCAGTGTATATTATAACACTGAAGCTTTCTTT. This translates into CASSVYYNTEAFF.

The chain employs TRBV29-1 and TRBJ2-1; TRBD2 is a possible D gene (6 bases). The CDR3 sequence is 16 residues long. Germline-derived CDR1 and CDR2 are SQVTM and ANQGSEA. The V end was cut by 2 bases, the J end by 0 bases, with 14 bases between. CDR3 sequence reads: CSVERVGLTSYNEQFF. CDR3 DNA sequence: TGCAGCGTTGAAAGGGTGGGACTCACCTCCTACAATGAGCAGTTCTTC.

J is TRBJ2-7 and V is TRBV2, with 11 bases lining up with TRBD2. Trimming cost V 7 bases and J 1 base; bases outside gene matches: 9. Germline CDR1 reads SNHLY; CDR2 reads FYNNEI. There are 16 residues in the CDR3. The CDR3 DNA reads TGTGCCAGCACAACCTTAGCGGGAGGGGGTTCCTACGAGCAGTACTTC. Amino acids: CASTTLAGGGSYEQYF.

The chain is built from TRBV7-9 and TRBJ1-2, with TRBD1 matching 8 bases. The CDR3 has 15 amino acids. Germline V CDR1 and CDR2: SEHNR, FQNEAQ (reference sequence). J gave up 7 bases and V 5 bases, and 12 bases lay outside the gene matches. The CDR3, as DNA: TGTGCCAGCAGCCGGGACAGGCATGGGGCGAGTGGCTACACCTTC. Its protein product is CASSRDRHGASGYTF.

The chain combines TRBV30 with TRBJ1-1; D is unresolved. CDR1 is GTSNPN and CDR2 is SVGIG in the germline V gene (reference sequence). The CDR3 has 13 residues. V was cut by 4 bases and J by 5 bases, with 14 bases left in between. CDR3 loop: CAWMSHPQTEAFF. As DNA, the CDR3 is TGTGCCTGGATGTCGCACCCACAGACTGAAGCTTTCTTT.

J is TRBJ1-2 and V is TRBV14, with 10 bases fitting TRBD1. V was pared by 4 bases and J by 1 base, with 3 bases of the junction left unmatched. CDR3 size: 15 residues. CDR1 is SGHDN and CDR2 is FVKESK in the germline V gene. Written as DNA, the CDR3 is TGTGCCAGCAGCCCTAGGACAGGGGGTAACTATGGCTACACCTTC. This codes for CASSPRTGGNYGYTF.

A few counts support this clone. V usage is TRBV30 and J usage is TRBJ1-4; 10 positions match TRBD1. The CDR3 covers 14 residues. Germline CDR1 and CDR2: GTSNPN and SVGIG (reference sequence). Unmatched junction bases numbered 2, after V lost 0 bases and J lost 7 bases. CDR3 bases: TGTGCCTGGAGTGTCGGGACAGGGGTTGAAAAACTGTTTTTT. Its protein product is CAWSVGTGVEKLFF.

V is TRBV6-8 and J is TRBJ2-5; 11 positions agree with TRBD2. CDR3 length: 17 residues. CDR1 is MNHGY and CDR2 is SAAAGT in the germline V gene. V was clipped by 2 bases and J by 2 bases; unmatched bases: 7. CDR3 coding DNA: TGTGCCAGCAGTTACCCCACTAGCGGGAGTAGTCAAGAGACCCAGTACTTC. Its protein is CASSYPTSGSSQETQYF.

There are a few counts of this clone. DNA of the CDR3: TGTGCCAGCAGTGCTCCGGGACAGGGTTCGGGGGAGCAGTACTTC. Translated: CASSAPGQGSGEQYF. The gene calls are TRBV28 and TRBJ2-7; 9 nucleotides match TRBD1. Germline assignment: CDR1 MDHEN and CDR2 SYDVKM. Trimming at V came to 5 bases and at J to 7 bases, leaving 12 bases not matched to a gene. The CDR3 sequence is 15 residues long.